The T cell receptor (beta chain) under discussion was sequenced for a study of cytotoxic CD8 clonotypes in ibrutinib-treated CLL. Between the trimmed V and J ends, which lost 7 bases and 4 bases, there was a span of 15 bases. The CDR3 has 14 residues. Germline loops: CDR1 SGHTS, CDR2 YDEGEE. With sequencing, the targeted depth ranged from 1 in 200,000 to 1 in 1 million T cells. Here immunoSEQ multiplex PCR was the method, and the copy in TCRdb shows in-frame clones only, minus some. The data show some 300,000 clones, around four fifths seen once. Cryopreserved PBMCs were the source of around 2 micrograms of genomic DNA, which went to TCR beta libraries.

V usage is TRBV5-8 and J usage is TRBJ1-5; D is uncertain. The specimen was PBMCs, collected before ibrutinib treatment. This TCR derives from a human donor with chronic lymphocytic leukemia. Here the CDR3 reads CASRVGWGNQPQHF. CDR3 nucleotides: TGTGCCAGCCGAGTAGGTTGGGGAAATCAGCCCCAGCATTTT.